Detailed here is one T cell receptor beta chain. Trimming left V 5 bases short and J 8 bases short, with 19 bases between. The CDR3 is 16 residues long. The germline V gene has CDR1 SGHTA and CDR2 FQGNSA. This entry belongs to a study of early T cells in non-severe SARS-CoV-2 infection. TCRdb analysed the 5' RACE reads with MiXCR anew, one entry per CDR3 protein. The table shows about 89,000 distinct CDR3 sequences, with roughly 15% occurring only once. The chain is built from TRBV7-2 and TRBJ1-6, with D unresolved. Sequencing was performed on whole blood, taken at baseline. The clonotype was recovered from an adult who was a healthcare worker with PCR-confirmed SARS-CoV-2 infection or an uninfected control (not recorded which). Written as DNA, the CDR3 is TGTGCCAGCAGCCGAAGAGTGCGGGGAAGCCATTCACCCCTCCACTTT. It yields the protein CASSRRVRGSHSPLHF.